This passage covers 18 T cell receptor beta chains from one sample sequenced in a study of blood T cell repertoires in COVID-19. Using immunoSEQ multiplex PCR, the repertoire was profiled, and TCRdb retains in-frame clones only, with some absent. The data contain 250,000 to 400,000 clones, more than 75% of them seen just once; the ten biggest clones take up less than 6%. What was sequenced was PBMCs or T cells enriched from blood (not recorded which). The source is a woman in her twenties or thirties who had recovered from COVID-19.

CDR3 in DNA: TGCGCCAGCACCCGAAGTGGCAGGGATCAAGAGACCCAGTACTTC. Translated: CASTRSGRDQETQYF. The V call is TRBV5-1, the J call TRBJ2-5; a possible D gene is TRBD1 (5 bases). Trimming shortened V by 6 bases and J by 2 bases, and 17 bases separated the two germline ends. Germline assignment: CDR1 SGHRS and CDR2 YFSETQ. The CDR3 has 15 residues.

This clone has only one observation. The gene calls are TRBV7-9 and TRBJ2-1; a possible D gene is TRBD1 (5 bases). Trimming shortened V by 5 bases and J by 9 bases, and 23 bases separated the two germline ends. The CDR3 runs 16 residues. Germline V lookup: CDR1 SEHNR, CDR2 FQNEAQ (reference sequence). CDR3 nucleotides: TGTGCCAGCAGCGAAGCCGGACATCCCCTGAAGAGTGAGCAGTTCTTC. Amino acid sequence: CASSEAGHPLKSEQFF.

This chain connects TRBV19 to TRBJ1-1; D is ambiguous. The germline gives CDR1 LNHDA, CDR2 SQIVND (reference sequence). Trimming left V 4 bases short and J 4 bases short, with 10 bases between. The CDR3 contains 13 residues. The CDR3 bases are TGTGCCAGTAGTACGAGGGTACGCACTGAAGCTTTCTTT. Translating it yields CASSTRVRTEAFF.

J is TRBJ2-6 and V is TRBV2; no clear D. The CDR3 runs to 14 residues. V lost 8 bases and J 4 bases, leaving 12 bases between the germline ends. Germline loops: CDR1 SNHLY, CDR2 FYNNEI. The CDR3 coding sequence is TGTGCCAGCTGTTACAGCTCCGGGGCCAACGTCCTGACTTTC. Amino acid sequence: CASCYSSGANVLTF. Together with reference TRBV2 and TRBJ2-6, the CDR3 gives the full variable domain: EPEVTQTPSHQVTQMGQEVILRCVPISNHLYFYWYRQILGQKVEFLVSFYNNEISEKSEIFDDQFSVERPDGSNFTLKIRSTKLEDSAMYFCASCYSSGANVLTFGAGSRLTVL.

The V gene is TRBV20-1, the J gene TRBJ1-1, with D maybe TRBD1 (6 bases). Germline loops: CDR1 DFQATT, CDR2 SNEGSKA (reference sequence). The CDR3 contains 13 residues. V dropped 6 bases and J dropped 3 bases, with 14 bases sitting between them. In nucleotides, the CDR3 is TGCAGTGCCAGTATCACAGGGTACACTGAAGCTTTCTTT. This encodes CSASITGYTEAFF.

The chain's CDR3 is CASSFQGVNTEAFF. CDR3 DNA: TGTGCCAGCAGTTTTCAGGGGGTGAACACTGAAGCTTTCTTT. The J gene is TRBJ1-1, the V gene TRBV2, with TRBD1 identical over 7 bases. Germline V gives CDR1 SNHLY, CDR2 FYNNEI. The CDR3 extends over 14 amino acids. J was trimmed by 0 bases and V by 5 bases; bases with no gene match: 3.

The chain employs TRBV7-3 and TRBJ2-1; TRBD2 aligns across 9 bases. Germline lookup yields CDR1 SGHTA and CDR2 FQGTGA. The CDR3 runs 16 residues. The V and J ends lost 1 base and 7 bases, in that order; junction bases with no gene match: 8. For the CDR3, the DNA is TGTGCCAGCAGCTTAATTGGCGGGGGGGCCGTAAATGAGCAGTTCTTC. This sequence encodes CASSLIGGGAVNEQFF.

This chain joins TRBV7-2 and TRBJ1-3; no clear D. V shed 3 bases and J shed 1 base, with 10 bases lying between them. There are 15 residues in the CDR3. Germline CDR1 and CDR2: SGHTA and FQGNSA. CDR3 nucleotides: TGTGCCAGCAGCTTCTACGGAGGGTCTGGAAACACCATATATTTT. Translation: CASSFYGGSGNTIYF.

DNA of the CDR3: TGTGCCAGCAGCCACCTAGGGACAGGGGATTGGAGCACCGGGGAGCTGTTTTTT. This sequence encodes CASSHLGTGDWSTGELFF. This chain links TRBV5-6 with TRBJ2-2; 10 bases line up with TRBD1. The germline V gene encodes CDR1 SGHDT and CDR2 YYEEEE. V was pared by 4 bases and J by 4 bases, with 13 bases of the junction left unmatched. This CDR3 contains 18 residues.

The chain links TRBV29-1 to TRBJ1-4; D gene uncertain. V lost 0 bases to trimming and J lost 7 bases, with 12 bases between them. Germline CDR1 reads SQVTM; CDR2 reads ANQGSEA. The CDR3 extends over 14 amino acids. CDR3 residues: CSVEDIGGVEKLFF. The CDR3 nucleotides read TGCAGCGTTGAAGATATTGGCGGCGTTGAAAAACTGTTTTTT.

Of note for this clone: Distinct nucleotide sequences in the sample also encode this CDR3. The rearrangement uses TRBV12-3 or TRBV12-4 and TRBJ1-2; weak D call: TRBD1 (5 bases). There are 13 residues in the CDR3. The V end lost 3 bases, the J end lost 4 bases, and 9 bases lay between the germline ends. In DNA, the CDR3 is TGTGCCAGCAGTTTGCAGGGTCCCTATGGCTACACCTTC. Amino acids: CASSLQGPYGYTF.

The chain couples TRBV7-2 to TRBJ1-5; a weak D match, TRBD1 (5 bases). This CDR3 contains 16 residues. Trimming cost V 6 bases and J 2 bases, with 17 bases left between them. From germline, CDR1 is SGHTA and CDR2 FQGNSA. This CDR3 is CASSLVGGLGNQPQHF. CDR3 nucleotides: TGTGCCAGCAGTTTGGTGGGGGGTCTGGGCAATCAGCCCCAGCATTTT. Looking up the rest from reference TRBV7-2 and TRBJ1-5 gives the full variable domain: GAGVSQSPSNKVTEKGKDVELRCDPISGHTALYWYRQSLGQGLEFLIYFQGNSAPDKSGLPSDRFSAERTGGSVSTLTIQRTQQEDSAVYLCASSLVGGLGNQPQHFGDGTRLSIL.

The chain carries TRBV4-2 and TRBJ2-7; 11 nucleotides match TRBD1. V lost 2 bases, J lost 6 bases, and 12 bases stayed unmatched. The CDR3 extends over 17 amino acids. CDR1 and CDR2 (germline): LGHNA, YNFKEQ. The CDR3 loop reads CASSQRYWGQGESEQYF. CDR3 in DNA: TGTGCCAGCAGCCAACGATATTGGGGACAGGGGGAAAGCGAGCAGTACTTC.

This chain connects TRBV6-5 to TRBJ2-1; TRBD1 matches 7 bases. Germline lookup yields CDR1 MNHEY and CDR2 SVGAGI. The CDR3 covers 15 residues. V shed 6 bases, J shed 5 bases, and the junction held 10 bases outside the gene matches. CDR3 coding DNA: TGTGCCAGCAGATCTACCGGGACAGTGCACAATGAGCAGTTCTTC. Its protein is CASRSTGTVHNEQFF.

The gene calls are TRBV28 and TRBJ2-7; D is uncertain. V lost 6 bases to trimming and J lost 3 bases, with 15 bases between them. Per the germline V gene, CDR1 is MDHEN and CDR2 is SYDVKM. The CDR3 is 14 amino acids. DNA for the CDR3: TGTGCCAGCAGGCTACCGGGTTTTTACTACGAGCAGTACTTC. This codes for CASRLPGFYYEQYF.

The V call is TRBV28, the J call TRBJ1-2; 7 nucleotides align to TRBD1. The CDR3 has 18 amino acids. From germline, CDR1 is MDHEN and CDR2 SYDVKM. The V gene end was trimmed by 5 bases and the J gene end by 5 bases; junction bases not matched to a gene: 20. The CDR3 protein is CASSTGLAGQPTFYGYTF. The DNA for the CDR3 is TGTGCCAGCAGTACGGGCCTCGCGGGACAGCCGACTTTTTATGGCTACACCTTC.

The chain couples TRBV5-5 to TRBJ2-7, with D possibly being TRBD2 (5 bases). The length of the CDR3 is 13 residues. Germline V gene lookup returns CDR1 SGHKS and CDR2 YYEKEE (reference sequence). Trimming shortened V by 1 base and J by 2 bases, and 7 bases separated the two germline ends. This CDR3 is CASSLFGTYEQYF. Here the CDR3 DNA reads TGTGCCAGCAGCTTGTTCGGGACCTACGAGCAGTACTTC.

CDR3 sequence (DNA): TGTGCCAGCAGCGGGGGGACTAGCGGTGTCCAAGAGACCCAGTACTTC. Amino acids: CASSGGTSGVQETQYF. The rearrangement uses TRBV6-2 or TRBV6-3 and TRBJ2-5; 11 positions agree with TRBD2. The CDR3 contains 16 residues. V lost 6 bases to trimming and J lost 1 base; unmatched junction nucleotides: 7. Germline loops: CDR1 MNHEY, CDR2 SVGEGT.